A selection of T cell receptor beta chains follows, all from one sample in a study of blood T cells in healthy people across ages. In TCRdb, the 5' RACE reads were re-called with MiXCR into one record per CDR3 protein. This sample has about 1.8 million distinct CDR3 sequences, with 40% to 55% found just once. Sequencing input: blood. The receptors derive from a woman in her thirties or forties in good health. Each CDR3 is given with its conserved first and last residue. D genes are given only for firm matches. Expanded clones are given a class, and other clones once, few, many or no size at all.

-,TRBJ2-3,TRBD1,TRBV6-2/TRBV6-3,CASRRAGTGGFADTQYF,TGTGCCAGCAGGAGAGCCGGGACAGGGGGTTTCGCAGATACGCAGTATTTT
many,TRBJ2-7,TRBD1,TRBV29-1,CSVELDRAYEQYF,TGCAGCGTTGAATTGGACAGGGCCTACGAGCAGTACTTC
few,TRBJ1-2,-,TRBV4-3,CASSQEGRNYYGYTF,TGCGCCAGCAGCCAAGAGGGGCGGAATTACTATGGCTACACCTTC
few,TRBJ1-2,-,TRBV15,CATSRDHGADYGYTF,TGTGCCACCAGCAGAGATCACGGGGCCGACTATGGCTACACCTTC
-,TRBJ2-7,-,TRBV7-8,CASSLEAGREQYF,TGTGCCAGCAGCTTAGAGGCAGGTAGGGAGCAGTACTTC
-,TRBJ2-1,TRBD1,TRBV4-2,CASSQAGTANVQFF,TGTGCCAGCAGCCAAGCCGGGACAGCCAATGTGCAGTTCTTC
-,TRBJ2-5,TRBD1,TRBV6-5,CASRTGARITETQYF,TGTGCCAGCCGAACAGGGGCCCGCATAACCGAGACCCAGTACTTC
few,TRBJ1-6,-,TRBV6-5,CASSYSTGGTTGSPLHF,TGTGCCAGCAGTTACTCGACGGGTGGCACTACGGGGTCACCCCTCCACTTT
-,TRBJ2-3,TRBD2,TRBV4-2,CASNQLPTSGGPDTQYF,TGTGCCAGCAACCAGCTGCCAACTAGCGGGGGCCCAGATACGCAGTATTTT
-,TRBJ1-2,-,TRBV28,CASSDTLYGYTF,TGTGCCAGCAGCGATACACTCTATGGCTACACCTTC
-,TRBJ2-5,-,TRBV6-1,CASSEIGAGEETQYF,TGTGCCAGCAGTGAAATCGGCGCAGGGGAAGAGACCCAGTACTTC
-,TRBJ2-7,-,TRBV29-1,CSVARTADNEQYF,TGCAGCGTTGCTCGGACAGCGGACAATGAGCAGTACTTC
-,TRBJ2-7,-,TRBV7-2,CASRPLGTSTYEQYF,TGTGCCAGCAGGCCCCTCGGGACTTCAACCTACGAGCAGTACTTC
-,TRBJ1-2,-,TRBV6-5,CASSYSGRDSRPGYTF,TGTGCCAGCAGTTACTCCGGCCGGGACTCCCGCCCTGGCTACACCTTC
-,TRBJ2-1,TRBD2,TRBV7-9,CASSLRRGGDKGEQFF,TGTGCCAGCAGCCTTCGACGGGGGGGCGACAAGGGGGAGCAGTTCTTC
-,TRBJ2-3,-,TRBV29-1,CSVETSIDTQYF,TGCAGCGTTGAAACCAGCATAGATACGCAGTATTTT
-,TRBJ2-3,-,TRBV28,CASSSISGSTDTQYF,TGTGCCAGCAGTTCAATTAGCGGTAGCACAGATACGCAGTATTTT
-,TRBJ2-5,-,TRBV27,CASSLKGQLSYNEQYF,TGTGCCAGCAGTTTAAAAGGCCAGCTCTCCTACAATGAGCAGTACTTC
-,TRBJ2-1,-,TRBV4-3,CASSQDPAGTASYNEQFF,TGCGCCAGCAGCCAAGATCCCGCCGGGACTGCCTCCTACAATGAGCAGTTCTTC
-,TRBJ2-7,-,TRBV3-1,CASSQDRGHYEQYF,TGTGCCAGCAGCCAAGACAGAGGACACTACGAGCAGTACTTC
-,TRBJ2-7,-,TRBV6-1,CASSEADLTYEQYF,TGTGCCAGCAGTGAAGCGGACTTAACCTACGAGCAGTACTTC
-,TRBJ1-4,-,TRBV7-9,CASSFRSTRRNEKLFF,TGTGCCAGCAGCTTTAGGTCGACCAGGCGGAATGAAAAACTGTTTTTT
-,TRBJ2-1,TRBD2,TRBV28,CASSFEVGAGGPEQFF,TGTGCCAGCAGTTTCGAGGTAGGAGCGGGGGGGCCTGAGCAGTTCTTC
-,TRBJ1-1,TRBD1,TRBV7-2,CASLSSPGGTEAFF,TGTGCCAGCTTGTCAAGTCCAGGGGGCACTGAAGCTTTCTTT
-,TRBJ2-1,-,TRBV14,CASSQGGSNEQFF,TGTGCCAGCAGCCAGGGGGGATCCAATGAGCAGTTCTTC
-,TRBJ1-1,-,TRBV5-1,CASGAANTEAFF,TGCGCTTCGGGGGCAGCGAACACTGAAGCTTTCTTT
-,TRBJ1-2,-,TRBV12-3/TRBV12-4,CASSFDTGLGYGYTF,TGTGCCAGCAGTTTCGATACAGGGCTGGGGTATGGCTACACCTTC
-,TRBJ2-7,TRBD2,TRBV4-3,CASSQDIRGAYEQYF,TGCGCCAGCAGCCAAGACATCCGGGGGGCCTACGAGCAGTACTTC
few,TRBJ2-7,-,TRBV5-5,CASSRAGVPYEQYF,TGTGCCAGCAGCCGGGCAGGGGTACCCTACGAGCAGTACTTC
-,TRBJ1-2,-,TRBV5-1,CASSLVELENYGYTF,TGCGCCAGCAGCTTGGTTGAATTGGAAAACTATGGCTACACCTTC
few,TRBJ2-3,-,TRBV20-1,CSAIWDTQYF,TGCAGTGCCATTTGGGATACGCAGTATTTT
-,TRBJ2-5,-,TRBV4-2,CASSQWTEKETQYF,TGTGCCAGCAGCCAATGGACGGAGAAAGAGACCCAGTACTTC
-,TRBJ2-1,-,TRBV6-5,CASSYGGTVYNEQFF,TGTGCCAGCAGTTACGGGGGGACAGTGTACAATGAGCAGTTCTTC
-,TRBJ2-1,TRBD2,TRBV7-6,CASSPRRGGVSNEQFF,TGTGCCAGCTCCCCCCGGCGGGGGGGCGTGAGCAATGAGCAGTTCTTC
few,TRBJ1-1,-,TRBV6-6,CASSYGGAVRAFF,TGTGCCAGCAGTTACGGGGGGGCGGTACGAGCTTTCTTT
-,TRBJ1-2,TRBD1,TRBV18,CASSPRQGSNYGYTF,TGTGCCAGCTCACCGCGACAGGGATCCAACTATGGCTACACCTTC
few,TRBJ2-1,-,TRBV7-3,CASSLIGREGGAYNEQFF,TGTGCCAGCAGCTTGATCGGCCGGGAAGGAGGGGCTTACAATGAGCAGTTCTTC
-,TRBJ2-1,TRBD2,TRBV25-1,CASSDLGLAGINEQFF,TGTGCCAGCAGTGATCTGGGACTAGCGGGGATCAATGAGCAGTTCTTC
-,TRBJ2-7,-,TRBV6-6,CASSLGAGISSYEQYF,TGTGCCAGCAGTTTGGGTGCAGGGATTAGCTCCTACGAGCAGTACTTC
once,TRBJ2-7,-,TRBV3-1,CASGQDRLAYEQYF,TGTGCCAGCGGCCAAGATAGACTAGCCTACGAGCAGTACTTC
-,TRBJ1-2,TRBD1,TRBV29-1,CSATLSSGQGGYGYTF,TGCAGCGCTACTCTCTCTTCGGGACAGGGGGGCTATGGCTACACCTTC
-,TRBJ1-2,-,TRBV20-1,CSAPPPGTPSGYTF,TGCAGTGCGCCTCCCCCGGGGACGCCCAGCGGCTACACCTTC
few,TRBJ2-1,-,TRBV29-1,CSVEKDTDNEQFF,TGCAGCGTTGAGAAGGACACTGACAATGAGCAGTTCTTC
-,TRBJ2-7,TRBD2,TRBV9,CASSVGSTSGGAGYKEQYF,TGTGCCAGCAGCGTAGGGTCCACTAGCGGGGGGGCCGGATACAAGGAGCAGTACTTC
few,TRBJ1-1,-,TRBV7-2,CASSLVENTEAFF,TGTGCCAGCAGCTTAGTGGAGAACACTGAAGCTTTCTTT